The clone carrying this T cell receptor beta chain was observed a few times. The target antigen is unknown. These data come from a study of identical twins. Germline V lookup: CDR1 LGHDT, CDR2 YNNKEL (reference sequence). The length of the CDR3 is 11 residues. V was cut by 8 bases and J by 8 bases, with 12 bases left in between. Study-level points and caveats: Invariant MAIT and iNKT cells could partly confound zero-insertion analyses.

TCRdb re-derived calls from the 5' RACE reads in MiXCR, one entry per CDR3 protein. The data hold about 520,000 distinct CDR3 sequences, with roughly 21% observed a single time. The same sample was also studied in work on T cells expressing NK-cell markers. This second study says: There were seven HCMV-seropositive donors and one seronegative donor among the eight sequenced. These clonotypes also led the CD3+CD56-NKG2C+ fraction in four donors.

What was sequenced was CD4+ T cells sorted from blood. The rearrangement links TRBV3-1 to TRBJ1-1, with a weak D call TRBD1 (5 bases). The TCR comes from a woman in her late teens or twenties in good health. CDR3 residues: CASSGTAEAFF. DNA of the CDR3: TGTGCCAGCTCCGGGACTGCAGAAGCTTTCTTT.